This passage covers 3 T cell receptor beta chains from one sample sequenced in a study of Ad26.COV2.S vaccination and SARS-CoV-2 variants. Treatment specified: about 20 received Ad26.COV2.S at low or high dose, single or two shots; about 5 received placebo; per-sample allocation not given. Samples analyzed were those drawn on day 63 after the first vaccine or placebo injection. Profiled with immunoSEQ multiplex PCR; TCRdb holds only in-frame clones, not every one. This table has under 400,000 clones, roughly 84% appearing once. This specimen was peripheral blood, taken in a trial of Ad26.COV2.S vaccine versus placebo. These receptors came from a person aged 18 to 65 who received the Ad26.COV2.S COVID-19 vaccine or a placebo.

The chain combines TRBV21-1 with TRBJ1-6; TRBD1, the table's D call, lacks a check against the DNA. TRBV21-1 is recorded as a pseudogene. This CDR3 comprises 16 residues. CDR3: CASSRYREKDNSPLHF. DNA of the CDR3: TGTGCCAGCAGTAGGTACAGGGAGAAGGATAATTCACCCCTCCACTTT.

CDR3 in amino acids: CASSYSITGREKLFF. The CDR3 region has the DNA TGTGCCAGCAGTTACTCGATTACAGGGAGGGAAAAACTGTTTTTT. This chain connects TRBV6-5 to TRBJ1-4; maybe TRBD1 (6 bases). The CDR3 sequence is 15 residues long. V lost 0 bases to trimming and J lost 8 bases, with 13 bases between them. Germline-derived CDR1 and CDR2 are MNHEY and SVGAGI.

The chain combines TRBV7-8 with TRBJ1-5; D unclear. This CDR3 is 13 amino acids long. The germline V and J ends were trimmed by 6 bases and 2 bases, with 8 bases remaining between them. CDR1 and CDR2 from the germline V gene are SGHVS and FQNEAQ. This CDR3 reads CASSTDRNQPQHF. CDR3 in DNA: TGTGCCAGCAGTACTGATCGCAATCAGCCCCAGCATTTT.